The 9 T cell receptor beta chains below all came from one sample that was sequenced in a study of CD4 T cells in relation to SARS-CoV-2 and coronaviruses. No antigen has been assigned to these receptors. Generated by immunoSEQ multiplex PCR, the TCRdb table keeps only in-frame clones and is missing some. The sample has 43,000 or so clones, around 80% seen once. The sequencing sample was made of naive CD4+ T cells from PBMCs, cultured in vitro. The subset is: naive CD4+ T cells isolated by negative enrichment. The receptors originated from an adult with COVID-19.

DNA of the CDR3: TGTGCCAGCAGCTTAACCCCGGCAGGGGCGGAGACCCAGTACTTC. Protein sequence: CASSLTPAGAETQYF. The V gene is TRBV7-9, the J gene TRBJ2-5; D possibly corresponds to TRBD1 (6 bases). Germline lookup yields CDR1 SEHNR and CDR2 FQNEAQ (reference sequence). With 2 bases removed from V and 5 bases from J, the gap between germline ends came to 15 bases. The CDR3 is 15 residues long.

CDR3 in amino acids: CATSDPHLGANVLTF. For the CDR3, the DNA is TGTGCCACCAGTGATCCCCACCTTGGGGCCAACGTCCTGACTTTC. The chain recombines TRBV24-1 with TRBJ2-6; D gene unclear. This CDR3 has 15 amino acids. Trimming pared 3 bases from V and 3 bases from J, leaving 8 bases between. The germline V gene has CDR1 KGHDR and CDR2 SFDVKD.

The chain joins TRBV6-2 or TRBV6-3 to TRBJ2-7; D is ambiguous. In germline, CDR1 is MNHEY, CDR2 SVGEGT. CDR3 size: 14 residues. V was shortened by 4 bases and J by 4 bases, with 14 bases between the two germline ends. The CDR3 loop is CASSFGRLAYEQYF. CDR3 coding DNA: TGTGCCAGCAGTTTCGGCCGCCTGGCTTACGAGCAGTACTTC.

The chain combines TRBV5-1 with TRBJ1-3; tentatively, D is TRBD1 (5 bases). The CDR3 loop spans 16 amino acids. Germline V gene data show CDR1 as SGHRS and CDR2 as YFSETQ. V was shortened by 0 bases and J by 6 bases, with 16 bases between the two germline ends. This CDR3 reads CASSLAGAGYANTIYF. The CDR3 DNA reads TGCGCCAGCAGCTTGGCCGGGGCAGGGTACGCAAACACCATATATTTT.

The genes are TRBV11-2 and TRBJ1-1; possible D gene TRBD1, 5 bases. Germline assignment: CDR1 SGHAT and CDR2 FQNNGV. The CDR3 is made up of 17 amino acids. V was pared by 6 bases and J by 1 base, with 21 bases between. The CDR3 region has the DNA TGTGCCAGCAGGAACACATGGGGACGGGGAGCGAACACTGAAGCTTTCTTT. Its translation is CASRNTWGRGANTEAFF.

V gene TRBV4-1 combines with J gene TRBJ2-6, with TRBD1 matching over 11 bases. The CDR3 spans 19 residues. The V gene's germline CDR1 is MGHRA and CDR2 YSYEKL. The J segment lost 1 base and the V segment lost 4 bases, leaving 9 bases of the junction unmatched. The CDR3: CASSPYPGQGGSGANVLTF. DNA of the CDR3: TGCGCCAGCAGCCCATATCCGGGACAGGGGGGATCTGGGGCCAACGTCCTGACTTTC.

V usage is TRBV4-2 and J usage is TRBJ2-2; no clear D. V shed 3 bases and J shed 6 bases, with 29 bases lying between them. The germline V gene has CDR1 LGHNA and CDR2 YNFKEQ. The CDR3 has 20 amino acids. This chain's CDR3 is CASSHRISPAGFNNAGELFF. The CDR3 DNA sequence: TGTGCCAGCAGCCACCGTATCAGTCCCGCCGGGTTTAATAATGCCGGGGAGCTGTTTTTT.

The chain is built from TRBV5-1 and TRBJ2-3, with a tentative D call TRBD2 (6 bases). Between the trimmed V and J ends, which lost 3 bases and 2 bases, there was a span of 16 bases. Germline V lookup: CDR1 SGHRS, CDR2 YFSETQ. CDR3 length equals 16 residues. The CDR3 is CASSSQLAQNTDTQYF. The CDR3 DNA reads TGCGCCAGCAGCTCACAACTAGCCCAAAACACAGATACGCAGTATTTT.

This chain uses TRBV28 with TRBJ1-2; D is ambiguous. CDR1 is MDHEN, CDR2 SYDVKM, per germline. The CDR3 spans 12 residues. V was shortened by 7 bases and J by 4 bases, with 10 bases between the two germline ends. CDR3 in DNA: TGTGCCAGCACCATAGCGGGCTATGGCTACACCTTC. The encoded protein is CASTIAGYGYTF.